One sample yielded the 22 T cell receptor beta chains listed below, sequenced in a study of blood T cell repertoires in COVID-19. Sequencing was performed with immunoSEQ multiplex PCR; in TCRdb, only in-frame clones are kept and a portion is missing. The sample lists fewer than 300,000 clones; 70% to 90% were seen once. Sequencing input: PBMCs or T cells enriched from blood (not recorded which). These receptors came from a young woman who had recovered from COVID-19.

This clone was recorded once. J is TRBJ2-3 and V is TRBV11-2; maybe TRBD2 (7 bases). Germline CDR1 and CDR2: SGHAT and FQNNGV. CDR3 length: 13 residues. The V gene lost 2 bases and the J gene lost 9 bases, with 12 bases spanning the gap. CDR3 protein: CASSLRTAGTQYF. The DNA of the CDR3 is TGTGCCAGCAGCTTACGGACAGCGGGGACGCAGTATTTT.

This clone was found a few times. This sequence joins TRBV7-9 and TRBJ2-7; D is ambiguous. CDR3 size: 11 residues. Per germline, CDR1 SEHNR and CDR2 FQNEAQ (reference sequence). V was cut by 10 bases and J by 4 bases, with 11 bases left in between. The CDR3 sequence is CANEAMYEQYF. For the CDR3, the DNA is TGTGCCAACGAAGCGATGTACGAGCAGTACTTC. Drawing the rest from reference TRBV7-9 and TRBJ2-7, the complete variable domain is DTGVSQNPRHKITKRGQNVTFRCDPISEHNRLYWYRQTLGQGPEFLTYFQNEAQLEKSRLLSDRFSAERPKGSFSTLEIQRTEQGDSAMYLCANEAMYEQYFGPGTRLTVT.

The chain couples TRBV19 to TRBJ1-1; TRBD1 aligns across 9 bases. The CDR3 is made up of 16 amino acids. Germline-derived CDR1 and CDR2 are LNHDA and SQIVND (reference sequence). Trimming removed 2 bases from V and 5 bases from J; junction bases left unmatched: 9. The CDR3 region has the DNA TGTGCCAGTAGTATACCACGACAGGGGGTGAGGACTGAAGCTTTCTTT. Amino acids: CASSIPRQGVRTEAFF.

This clone has only a few counts. The chain combines TRBV2 with TRBJ1-5, with TRBD1 identical over 8 bases. The CDR3 consists of 13 residues. The germline gives CDR1 SNHLY, CDR2 FYNNEI. V was pared by 6 bases and J by 6 bases, with 4 bases of the junction left unmatched. This CDR3 reads CASSGTGGQPQHF. As DNA, the CDR3 is TGTGCCAGCAGCGGAACAGGGGGTCAGCCCCAGCATTTT.

V and J are TRBV5-4 and TRBJ2-5; possible D gene TRBD2, 5 bases. The CDR3 length is 14 residues. Germline lookup yields CDR1 SGHNT and CDR2 YYREEE (reference sequence). Trimming shortened V by 0 bases and J by 4 bases, and 10 bases separated the two germline ends. Here the CDR3 reads CASSLDSGSETQYF. The CDR3 nucleotides are TGTGCCAGCAGCTTGGACTCGGGGTCAGAGACCCAGTACTTC.

The chain recombines TRBV28 with TRBJ1-2, with 8 positions matching TRBD1. Germline CDR1 is MDHEN and CDR2 is SYDVKM. V trimming: 8 bases; J trimming: 4 bases; junction bases outside the gene matches: 3. This CDR3 contains 12 residues. This CDR3 is CASQDRVYGYTF. CDR3 DNA: TGTGCCAGCCAGGACAGGGTCTATGGCTACACCTTC.

This sequence joins TRBV11-2 and TRBJ2-3, with D perhaps TRBD2 (7 bases). The CDR3 is 18 amino acids. Looked up from germline, CDR1 is SGHAT and CDR2 is FQNNGV. The V end lost 3 bases, the J end lost 2 bases, and 21 bases lay between the germline ends. Here the CDR3 reads CASSFRNFAGAATDTQYF. The DNA of the CDR3 is TGTGCCAGCAGCTTTAGGAACTTCGCGGGGGCTGCCACAGATACGCAGTATTTT.

The genes are TRBV30 and TRBJ2-2; D is possibly TRBD1 (6 bases). The ends were cut back, 3 bases at V and 6 bases at J, with 14 bases in the middle. This CDR3 is built from 14 residues. Germline lookup yields CDR1 GTSNPN and CDR2 SVGIG (reference sequence). In DNA, the CDR3 is TGTGCCTGGAGAGATTACAGGGATTCCGGGGAGCTGTTTTTT. The encoded protein is CAWRDYRDSGELFF.

The rearrangement links TRBV3-1 (or the pseudogene TRBV3-2) to TRBJ2-7; 9 nucleotides line up with TRBD1. The V segment lost 4 bases and the J segment 9 bases; nucleotides outside the gene matches: 13. Germline V gene lookup returns CDR1 LGHDT and CDR2 YNNKEL (reference sequence). The CDR3 spans 15 residues. The DNA for the CDR3 is TGTGCCAGCAGCCCCGGGGACAGGGCCCCGGTGAGGCAGTACTTC. Translated: CASSPGDRAPVRQYF.

This chain links TRBV19 with TRBJ1-4; weak D call: TRBD1 (6 bases). V gave up 5 bases and J gave up 6 bases, with 19 bases separating them. The CDR3 totals 16 residues. From germline, CDR1 is LNHDA and CDR2 SQIVND (reference sequence). Written as DNA, the CDR3 is TGTGCCAGTAGTCCGAAGAACAGGGTTTTCCATGAAAAACTGTTTTTT. This encodes CASSPKNRVFHEKLFF.

The rearrangement links TRBV11-1 to TRBJ1-1; D ambiguous. Germline V CDR1 and CDR2: SGHAT, FQDESV (reference sequence). This CDR3 contains 15 residues. With 5 bases removed from V and 3 bases from J, the gap between germline ends came to 16 bases. The CDR3 bases are TGTGCCAGCAGCCTTACCCTCGTGGGCTACACTGAAGCTTTCTTT. Translating it yields CASSLTLVGYTEAFF.

The chain recombines TRBV29-1 with TRBJ2-3, with a possible D match to TRBD2 (5 bases). V lost 5 bases, J lost 7 bases, and 13 bases lay in between. Germline V gene lookup returns CDR1 SQVTM and CDR2 ANQGSEA. This CDR3 is 12 amino acids long. CDR3 nucleotides: TGCAGCGTTTCCCATGGGGAGCATACGCAGTATTTT. It encodes CSVSHGEHTQYF.

This chain uses TRBV9 with TRBJ1-1; 9 positions agree with TRBD1. The CDR3 has 16 amino acids. Per the germline V gene, CDR1 is SGDLS and CDR2 is YYNGEE. Trimming removed 4 bases from V and 0 bases from J; junction bases left unmatched: 7. The CDR3 protein is CASSFPGQGMNTEAFF. CDR3 coding DNA: TGTGCCAGCAGCTTCCCGGGACAGGGCATGAACACTGAAGCTTTCTTT.

J is TRBJ2-3 and V is TRBV12-5; 10 bases line up with TRBD2. CDR1 LGHNT and CDR2 FRNRAP come from the germline V gene. This CDR3 region has 16 residues. Trimming removed 6 bases from V and 2 bases from J; junction bases left unmatched: 8. The CDR3 region has the DNA TGTGCTAGTGGACCCGGGACTAGCGATAACACAGATACGCAGTATTTT. This sequence encodes CASGPGTSDNTDTQYF.

The chain joins TRBV7-3 to TRBJ1-1; D gene ambiguous. Germline CDR1 is SGHTA and CDR2 is FQGTGA. V lost 5 bases to trimming and J lost 6 bases, with 19 bases between them. The CDR3 totals 15 residues. The CDR3 sequence is CASSPNSGSVAEAFF. The CDR3 DNA is TGTGCCAGCAGCCCAAATTCCGGGTCTGTCGCTGAAGCTTTCTTT.

V gene TRBV5-1 combines with J gene TRBJ2-7; D gene unclear. Germline lookup yields CDR1 SGHRS and CDR2 YFSETQ. This CDR3 spans 13 amino acids. Trimming left V 1 base short and J 5 bases short, with 10 bases between. CDR3 protein: CASSLSIGDEQYF. The CDR3 DNA sequence: TGCGCCAGCAGCTTGTCCATAGGAGACGAGCAGTACTTC.

The chain has TRBV18 and TRBJ1-4, with D possibly TRBD1 on 6 matching bases. The germline V gene encodes CDR1 KGHSH and CDR2 LQKENI. This CDR3 has 16 amino acids. V was cut by 0 bases and J by 5 bases, with 13 bases left in between. The CDR3 sequence is CASSPPKGGTNEKLFF. DNA for the CDR3: TGTGCCAGCTCACCACCTAAGGGAGGGACAAATGAAAAACTGTTTTTT.

This clone was seen only once. The chain employs TRBV29-1 and TRBJ2-5; 11 nucleotides match TRBD1. Germline CDR1 and CDR2: SQVTM and ANQGSEA. V was clipped by 0 bases and J by 9 bases; unmatched bases: 6. The CDR3 consists of 14 residues. Written as DNA, the CDR3 is TGCAGCGTTGAAGAAGGACAGGGGGCTGGACCCCAGTACTTC. This codes for CSVEEGQGAGPQYF.

The V call is TRBV5-6, the J call TRBJ2-7, with 8 bases fitting TRBD1. CDR3 length: 13 residues. Trimming took 4 bases from V and 6 from J; bases not matched to a gene: 6. Germline V CDR1 and CDR2: SGHDT, YYEEEE. CDR3 bases: TGTGCCAGCAGCCAGGACAGGGTTGCCGAGCAGTACTTC. Translating it yields CASSQDRVAEQYF.

The chain links TRBV28 to TRBJ2-7; TRBD1 aligns across 10 bases. Trimming took 7 bases from V and 2 from J; bases not matched to a gene: 8. The CDR3 is made up of 15 amino acids. From germline, CDR1 is MDHEN and CDR2 SYDVKM. CDR3 in DNA: TGTGCCAGCATCTCCCTGGGACAGGGGACCTACGAGCAGTACTTC. Translating gives CASISLGQGTYEQYF.

The V call is TRBV10-3, the J call TRBJ1-6; D is uncertain. Germline CDR1 is ENHRY and CDR2 is SYGVKD. Trimming left V 7 bases short and J 6 bases short, with 10 bases between. CDR3 length equals 13 residues. The CDR3, as DNA: TGTGCCATCACGGGGTCTTCTAATTCACCCCTCCACTTT. Translated: CAITGSSNSPLHF.

Ten or more counts support this clone. The chain couples TRBV25-1 to TRBJ2-7; 8 bases match TRBD2. V gave up 5 bases and J gave up 3 bases; unmatched junction bases: 12. Germline-derived CDR1 and CDR2 are MGHDK and SYGVNS. This CDR3 has 16 amino acids. The CDR3 loop is CASSNAMTSVYYEQYF. CDR3 bases: TGTGCCAGCAGTAACGCCATGACTAGCGTGTACTACGAGCAGTACTTC.